This T cell receptor (beta chain) appears in the sequencing data of a study of cytomegalovirus exposure and HLA in healthy donors. Primers: 60 Vbeta forward and 13 Jbeta reverse. Sequenced by immunoSEQ multiplex PCR; TCRdb stores in-frame clones only, minus some. Of around 170,000 clones listed, over 75% were seen once; the top ten hold more than 0.45%. V lost 2 bases, J lost 1 base, and 0 bases stayed unmatched. Germline V gene lookup returns CDR1 LGHNA and CDR2 YSLEER. The CDR3 runs to 15 residues. A single count supports this clone. The chain has TRBV4-3 and TRBJ2-3, with 10 positions matching TRBD2. This clonotype was sampled from a woman in her 50s in good health and CMV-seronegative. Sequences were obtained from PBMCs. The CDR3 region has the DNA TGCGCCAGCAGCCAACTAGCGGGGGGCACAGATACGCAGTATTTT. It specifies CASSQLAGGTDTQYF.